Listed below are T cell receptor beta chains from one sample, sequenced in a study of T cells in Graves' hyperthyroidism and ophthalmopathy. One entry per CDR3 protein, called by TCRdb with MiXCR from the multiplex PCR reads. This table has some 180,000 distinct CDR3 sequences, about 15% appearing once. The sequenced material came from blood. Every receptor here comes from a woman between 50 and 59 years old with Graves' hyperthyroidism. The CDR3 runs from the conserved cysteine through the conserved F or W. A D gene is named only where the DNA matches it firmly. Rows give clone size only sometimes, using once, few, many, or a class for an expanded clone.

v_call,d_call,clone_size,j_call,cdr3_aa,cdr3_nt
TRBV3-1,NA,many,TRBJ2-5,CASSPLKASVYQETQYF,TGTGCCAGCAGCCCTCTCAAAGCGTCGGTCTACCAAGAGACCCAGTACTTC
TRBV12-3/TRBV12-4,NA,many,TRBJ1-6,CASTPLGGMGNSPLHF,TGTGCCAGCACTCCTCTTGGGGGGATGGGTAATTCACCCCTCCACTTT
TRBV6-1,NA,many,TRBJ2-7,CASTKTEAQYEQYF,TGTGCCAGCACCAAAACCGAGGCTCAATACGAGCAGTACTTC
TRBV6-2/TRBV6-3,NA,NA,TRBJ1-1,CASSYEGGGDTEAFF,TGTGCCAGCAGTTACGAGGGAGGTGGGGACACTGAAGCTTTCTTT
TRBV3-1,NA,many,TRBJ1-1,CASSQGAGFEAFF,TGTGCCAGCAGCCAAGGAGCAGGGTTTGAGGCTTTCTTT
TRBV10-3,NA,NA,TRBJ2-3,CAIGADADTQYF,TGTGCCATCGGGGCAGACGCAGATACGCAGTATTTT
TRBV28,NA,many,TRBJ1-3,CASSRRAAGNTIYF,TGTGCCAGCAGCCGCCGGGCCGCTGGAAACACCATATATTTT
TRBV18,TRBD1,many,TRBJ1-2,CASSRGQEVYGYTF,TGTGCCAGCTCACGAGGACAGGAGGTATATGGCTACACCTTC
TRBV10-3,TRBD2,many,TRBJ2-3,CAISASGRETDTQYF,TGTGCCATCAGTGCTAGCGGGAGAGAAACAGATACGCAGTATTTT
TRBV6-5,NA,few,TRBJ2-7,CASSYSKVPYEQYF,TGTGCCAGCAGTTACTCGAAGGTGCCCTACGAGCAGTACTTC
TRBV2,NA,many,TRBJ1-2,CASSLRSYGYTF,TGTGCCAGCAGCCTCAGATCGTATGGCTACACCTTC
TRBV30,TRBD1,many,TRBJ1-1,CAWSTWGQVDFTEAFF,TGTGCCTGGAGTACCTGGGGACAGGTGGATTTCACTGAAGCTTTCTTT
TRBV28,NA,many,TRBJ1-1,CASSPRRNTEAFF,TGTGCCAGCAGTCCTCGGAGGAACACTGAAGCTTTCTTT
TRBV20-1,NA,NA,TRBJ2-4,CSARDRVRNIQYF,TGCAGTGCTAGAGACCGCGTCCGAAACATTCAGTACTTC
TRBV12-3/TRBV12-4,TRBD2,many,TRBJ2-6,CASSRAGRVSGANVLTF,TGTGCCAGCAGTCGAGCGGGAAGAGTGTCTGGGGCCAACGTCCTGACTTTC
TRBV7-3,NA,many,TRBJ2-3,CASSLTGMSTDTQYF,TGTGCCAGCAGCTTAACGGGGATGAGCACAGATACGCAGTATTTT
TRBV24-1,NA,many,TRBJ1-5,CATSDFRVGDQPQHF,TGTGCCACCAGTGATTTCCGGGTTGGAGATCAGCCCCAGCATTTT
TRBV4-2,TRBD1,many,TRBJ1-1,CASSQGLGDSDTEAFF,TGTGCCAGCAGCCAAGGACTAGGGGACAGTGACACTGAAGCTTTCTTT
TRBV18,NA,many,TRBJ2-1,CASSPSRTLRSGYNEQFF,TGTGCCAGCTCACCATCCAGGACACTAAGGAGCGGATACAATGAGCAGTTCTTC
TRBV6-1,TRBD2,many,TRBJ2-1,CASSEGLAGTNEQFF,TGTGCCAGCAGTGAGGGACTAGCGGGAACGAATGAGCAGTTCTTC
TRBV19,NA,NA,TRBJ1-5,CASSIFRGVYNQPQHF,TGTGCCAGTAGTATTTTCCGAGGGGTGTACAATCAGCCCCAGCATTTT
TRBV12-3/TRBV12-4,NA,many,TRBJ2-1,CASSARTPGLIIPSYNEQFF,TGTGCCAGCAGTGCGCGAACACCGGGACTTATCATCCCATCCTACAATGAGCAGTTCTTC
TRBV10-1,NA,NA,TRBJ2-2,CASSHQGIRELFF,TGCGCCAGCAGTCACCAGGGTATCCGGGAGCTGTTTTTT
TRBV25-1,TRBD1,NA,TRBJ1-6,CASSEFQGANSPLHF,TGTGCCAGCAGTGAATTCCAGGGGGCGAATTCACCCCTCCACTTT
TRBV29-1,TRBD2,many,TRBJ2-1,CSVEASGRAEQFF,TGCAGCGTTGAAGCTAGCGGGAGGGCCGAGCAGTTCTTC
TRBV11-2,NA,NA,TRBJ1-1,CASSLSGFEAFF,TGTGCCAGCAGCTTATCGGGGTTTGAAGCTTTCTTT
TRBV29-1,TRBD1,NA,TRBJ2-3,CSGRQGWTDTQYF,TGCAGCGGACGACAGGGTTGGACAGATACGCAGTATTTT
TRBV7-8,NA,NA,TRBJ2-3,CASSFDEDTQYF,TGTGCCAGCAGCTTCGATGAAGATACGCAGTATTTT
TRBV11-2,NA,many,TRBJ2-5,CASSLVGDGREYF,TGTGCCAGCAGCTTAGTCGGAGACGGTCGGGAGTACTTC
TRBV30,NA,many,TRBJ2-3,CAWGRSSTDTQYF,TGTGCCTGGGGACGGTCCAGCACAGATACGCAGTATTTT
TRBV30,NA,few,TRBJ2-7,CAWRGSGAIYEQYF,TGTGCCTGGAGGGGGTCCGGGGCGATCTACGAGCAGTACTTC
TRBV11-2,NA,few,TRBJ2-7,CASSLPGASPYEQYF,TGTGCCAGCAGCCTTCCCGGGGCTTCGCCCTACGAGCAGTACTTC
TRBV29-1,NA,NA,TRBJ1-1,CSVVGTELTEAFF,TGCAGCGTTGTCGGGACCGAGCTCACTGAAGCTTTCTTT
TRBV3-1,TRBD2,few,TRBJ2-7,CASSQDPSGISYEQYF,TGTGCCAGCAGCCAAGATCCTAGCGGGATCTCCTACGAGCAGTACTTC
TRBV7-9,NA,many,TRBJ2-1,CASSFVGVETGGNEQFF,TGTGCCAGCAGCTTTGTTGGGGTCGAGACAGGAGGGAATGAGCAGTTCTTC
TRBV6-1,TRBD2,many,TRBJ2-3,CASTPPGLASDTQYF,TGTGCCAGCACCCCCCCGGGACTAGCTTCAGATACGCAGTATTTT
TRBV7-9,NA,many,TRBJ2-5,CASSEILATPPETQYF,TGTGCCAGCAGCGAAATTCTAGCGACCCCTCCAGAGACCCAGTACTTC
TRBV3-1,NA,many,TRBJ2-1,CASSPSIASSYNEQFF,TGTGCCAGCAGCCCGTCGATAGCGAGCTCCTACAATGAGCAGTTCTTC
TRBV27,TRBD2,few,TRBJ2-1,CASSLRRDYYNEQFF,TGTGCCAGCAGTTTACGGCGGGACTACTACAATGAGCAGTTCTTC
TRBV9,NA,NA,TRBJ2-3,CASSVGRVSRSTDTQYF,TGTGCCAGCAGCGTAGGTCGTGTCAGCCGATCCACAGATACGCAGTATTTT
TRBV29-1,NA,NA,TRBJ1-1,CSVEGGMNTEAFF,TGCAGCGTTGAAGGGGGAATGAACACTGAAGCTTTCTTT
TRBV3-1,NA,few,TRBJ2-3,CASSQVIGSPDTQYF,TGTGCCAGCAGCCAAGTAATCGGGAGTCCGGATACGCAGTATTTT
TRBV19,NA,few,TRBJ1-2,CASSILAGTKNYGYTF,TGTGCCAGTAGTATCCTCGCCGGGACCAAAAACTATGGCTACACCTTC
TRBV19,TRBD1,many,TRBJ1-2,CASSVDRGHYGYTF,TGTGCCAGTAGTGTGGACAGGGGACACTATGGCTACACCTTC
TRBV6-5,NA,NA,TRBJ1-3,CASSYLKPGHARYSGNTIYF,TGTGCCAGCAGTTACCTAAAACCGGGCCACGCACGATACTCTGGAAACACCATATATTTT
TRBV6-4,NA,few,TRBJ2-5,CASSAKGAGPQETQYF,TGTGCCAGCAGTGCGAAGGGGGCGGGGCCCCAAGAGACCCAGTACTTC
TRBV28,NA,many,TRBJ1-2,CASSLGLGGYGYTF,TGTGCCAGCAGTTTGGGCCTCGGGGGGTATGGCTACACCTTC
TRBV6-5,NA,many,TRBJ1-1,CASSYTYREEAFF,TGTGCCAGCAGTTACACGTACCGGGAAGAAGCTTTCTTT
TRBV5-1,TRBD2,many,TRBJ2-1,CASSRTSGRAGTYNEQFF,TGCGCCAGCAGCAGGACTAGCGGGAGGGCTGGAACCTACAATGAGCAGTTCTTC
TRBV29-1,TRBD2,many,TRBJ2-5,CSARTSGGQETQYF,TGCAGCGCCAGGACTAGCGGGGGACAAGAGACCCAGTACTTC
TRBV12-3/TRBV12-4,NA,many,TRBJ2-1,CASRVAGGNEQFF,TGTGCCAGCAGGGTGGCCGGGGGAAATGAGCAGTTCTTC